Sequencing of this T cell receptor beta chain was carried out in a study of T-cell memory formation after mild COVID-19. About the study: Clusters were largely donor specific.

Trimming removed 0 bases at V and 4 bases at J, with 15 bases between. The germline gives CDR1 SGDLS, CDR2 YYNGEE. The CDR3 has 16 amino acids. This clonotype was observed a few times. Antigen specificity is unknown. The study, taken as a whole, reports: Clones that got smaller from day 15 to 85 had even CD4/CD8, while clones growing later tipped toward CD4+. Cross-reactive memory seemingly joined, as some responding clones were found in pre-infection memory.

TCRalpha and TCRbeta libraries used 5'RACE with constant-segment primers and UMIs. TCRdb analysed the 5' RACE reads with MiXCR anew, one entry per CDR3 protein. The sample records about 390,000 distinct CDR3 sequences, roughly 21% being singletons. The source of this sequence is an adult woman who had mild COVID-19 (a few samples of this study predate the infection). Cell type and time point are not known. The sequenced material came from PBMCs or a T cell subset sorted from them (not recorded which). V usage is TRBV9 and J usage is TRBJ2-3; D is unclear. The CDR3 loop reads CASSVVSSYPPDTQYF. CDR3 coding DNA: TGTGCCAGCAGCGTAGTGAGTTCCTACCCCCCAGATACGCAGTATTTT.